The clone carrying this T cell receptor (beta chain) has just one count. Its antigen remains unknown. CDR3 length: 15 amino acids. The junction had 8 bases not matched to a gene; V was cut back by 2 bases and J by 6 bases. Per germline, CDR1 KGHSH and CDR2 LQKENI. This sample is part of a study of T cells in localized non-small cell lung cancer. Findings of the study overall: Appearance in adjacent lung was seen for a median approximately 59 of the top 100 tumor clones. T cell clonality was highest in uninvolved adjacent lung, above tumor. One tumor region alone was sequenced, and heterogeneity therefore remains possible. Longer overall survival was linked to higher blood T cell density.

Profiling relied on immunoSEQ multiplex PCR, and the TCRdb table lists in-frame clones only, not all of them. The repertoire holds roughly 16,000 clones, with around 82% as singletons. This TCR came from an older male donor with stage III lung adenocarcinoma. The material sequenced was peripheral blood, taken before any cancer treatment. The chain uses TRBV18 and TRBJ2-5; 8 bases align to TRBD1. CDR3 DNA: TGTGCCAGCTCACCAGACGGACAGGGAGGAAAGACCCAGTACTTC. It encodes CASSPDGQGGKTQYF.